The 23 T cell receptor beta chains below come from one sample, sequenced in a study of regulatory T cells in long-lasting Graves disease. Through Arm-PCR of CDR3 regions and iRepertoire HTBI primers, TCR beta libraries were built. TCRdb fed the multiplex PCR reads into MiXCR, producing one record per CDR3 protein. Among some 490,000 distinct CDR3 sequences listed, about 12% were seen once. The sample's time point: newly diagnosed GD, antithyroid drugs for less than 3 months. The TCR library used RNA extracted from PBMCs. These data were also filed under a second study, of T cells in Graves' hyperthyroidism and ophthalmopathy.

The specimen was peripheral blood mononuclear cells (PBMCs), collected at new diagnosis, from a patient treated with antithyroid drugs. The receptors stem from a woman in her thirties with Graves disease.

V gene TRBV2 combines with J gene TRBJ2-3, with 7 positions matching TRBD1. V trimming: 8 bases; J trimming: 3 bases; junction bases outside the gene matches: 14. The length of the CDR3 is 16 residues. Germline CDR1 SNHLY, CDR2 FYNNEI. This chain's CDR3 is CASGEFGRGLTDTQYF. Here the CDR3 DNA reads TGTGCCAGCGGGGAGTTTGGCAGGGGGTTAACAGATACGCAGTATTTT.

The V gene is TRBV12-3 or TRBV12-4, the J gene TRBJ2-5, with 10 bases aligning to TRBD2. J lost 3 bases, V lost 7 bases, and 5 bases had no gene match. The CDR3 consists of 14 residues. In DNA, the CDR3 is TGTGCCAGCAACTCCGGGACTAGCGAAGAGACCCAGTACTTC. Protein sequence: CASNSGTSEETQYF.

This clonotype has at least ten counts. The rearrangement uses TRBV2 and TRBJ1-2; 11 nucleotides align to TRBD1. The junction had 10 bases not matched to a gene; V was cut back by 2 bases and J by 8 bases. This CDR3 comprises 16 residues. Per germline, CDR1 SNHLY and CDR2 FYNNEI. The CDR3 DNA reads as TGTGCCAGCAGTGAAAGCCCCGGACAGGGGGCCTGGGGCTACACCTTC. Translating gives CASSESPGQGAWGYTF.

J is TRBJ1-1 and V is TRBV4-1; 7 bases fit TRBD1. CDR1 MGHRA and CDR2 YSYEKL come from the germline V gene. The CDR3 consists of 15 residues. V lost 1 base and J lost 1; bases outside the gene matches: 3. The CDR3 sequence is CASSQGGTANTEAFF. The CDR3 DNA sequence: TGCGCCAGCAGCCAAGGGGGGACAGCGAACACTGAAGCTTTCTTT.

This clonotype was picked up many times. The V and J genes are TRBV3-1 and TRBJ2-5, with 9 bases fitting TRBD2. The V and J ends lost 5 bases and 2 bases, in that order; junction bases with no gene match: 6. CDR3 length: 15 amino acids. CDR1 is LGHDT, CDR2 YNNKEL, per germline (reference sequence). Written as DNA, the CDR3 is TGTGCCAGCAGCGCTACTAGCGGGCCACAAGAGACCCAGTACTTC. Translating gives CASSATSGPQETQYF.

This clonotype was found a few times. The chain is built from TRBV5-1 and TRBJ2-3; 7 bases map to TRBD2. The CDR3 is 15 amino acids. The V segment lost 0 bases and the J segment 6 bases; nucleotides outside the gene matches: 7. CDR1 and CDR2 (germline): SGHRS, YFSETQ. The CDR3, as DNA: TGCGCCAGCAGCTTGGCTGGGAGGGATTACGATACGCAGTATTTT. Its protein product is CASSLAGRDYDTQYF.

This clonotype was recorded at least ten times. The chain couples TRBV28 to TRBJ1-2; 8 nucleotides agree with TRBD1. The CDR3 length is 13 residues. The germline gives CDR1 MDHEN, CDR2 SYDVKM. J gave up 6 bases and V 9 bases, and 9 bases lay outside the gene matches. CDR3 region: CASRTGLWNGYTF. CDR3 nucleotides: TGTGCCAGTAGGACAGGGCTTTGGAATGGCTACACCTTC.

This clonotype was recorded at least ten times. The CDR3 bases are TGTGCCAGCAGCCTCTCTGGGGGGGCAGGGGAAAAACTGTTTTTT. Protein: CASSLSGGAGEKLFF. This chain links TRBV9 with TRBJ1-4; D may be TRBD1 (6 bases). Germline values: CDR1 SGDLS, CDR2 YYNGEE. The CDR3 is made up of 15 amino acids. V lost 4 bases and J 8 bases, leaving 18 bases between the germline ends.

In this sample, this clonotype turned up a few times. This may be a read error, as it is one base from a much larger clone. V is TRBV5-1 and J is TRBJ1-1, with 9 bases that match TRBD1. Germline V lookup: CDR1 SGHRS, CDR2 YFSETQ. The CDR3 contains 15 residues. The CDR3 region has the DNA TGCGCCGGCAGCAGGGGACAGGGAACGAACACTGAAGCTTTCTTT. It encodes CAGSRGQGTNTEAFF.

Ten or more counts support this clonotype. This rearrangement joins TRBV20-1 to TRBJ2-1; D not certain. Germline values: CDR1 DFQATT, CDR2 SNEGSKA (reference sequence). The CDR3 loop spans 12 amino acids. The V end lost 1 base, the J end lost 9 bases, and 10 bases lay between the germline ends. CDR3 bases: TGCAGTGCTAGAGTGACCGCCGCTGAGCAGTTCTTC. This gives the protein CSARVTAAEQFF.

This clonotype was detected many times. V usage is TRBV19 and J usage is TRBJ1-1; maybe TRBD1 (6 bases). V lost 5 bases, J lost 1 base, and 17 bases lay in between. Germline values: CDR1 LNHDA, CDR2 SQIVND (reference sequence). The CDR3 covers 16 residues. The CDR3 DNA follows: TGTGCCAGTAGTCCGACCCCGCAGGGGACGAACACTGAAGCTTTCTTT. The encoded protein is CASSPTPQGTNTEAFF.

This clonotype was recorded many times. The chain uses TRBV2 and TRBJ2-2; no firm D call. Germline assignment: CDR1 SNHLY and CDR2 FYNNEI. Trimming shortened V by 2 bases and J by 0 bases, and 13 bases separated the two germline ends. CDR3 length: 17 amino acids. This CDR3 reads CASSELVAYANTGELFF. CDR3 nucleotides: TGTGCCAGCAGTGAACTGGTTGCCTACGCGAACACCGGGGAGCTGTTTTTT.

The CDR3 region has the DNA TGTGCCAGCAGCCTCTCCTCGGGACAGGTATTTCGTGAAAAACTGTTTTTT. Protein sequence: CASSLSSGQVFREKLFF. The chain recombines TRBV28 with TRBJ1-4; 8 bases are shared with TRBD1. The CDR3 covers 17 residues. The germline V gene has CDR1 MDHEN and CDR2 SYDVKM. J gave up 7 bases and V 6 bases, and 16 bases lay outside the gene matches.

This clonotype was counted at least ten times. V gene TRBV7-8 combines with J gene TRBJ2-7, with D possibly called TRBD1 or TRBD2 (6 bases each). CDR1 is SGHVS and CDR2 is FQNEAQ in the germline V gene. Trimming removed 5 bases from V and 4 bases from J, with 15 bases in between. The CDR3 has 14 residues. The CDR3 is CASSAPPGAYEQYF. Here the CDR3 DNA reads TGTGCCAGCAGCGCGCCTCCGGGGGCGTACGAGCAGTACTTC.

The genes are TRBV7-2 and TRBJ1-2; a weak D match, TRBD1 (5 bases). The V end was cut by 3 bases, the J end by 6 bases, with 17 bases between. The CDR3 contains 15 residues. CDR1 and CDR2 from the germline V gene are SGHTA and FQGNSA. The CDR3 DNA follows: TGTGCCAGCAGCTTTCTAAATATGATAGGGGATGGCTACACCTTC. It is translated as CASSFLNMIGDGYTF. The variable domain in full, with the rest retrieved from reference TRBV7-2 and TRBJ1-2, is GAGVSQSPSNKVTEKGKDVELRCDPISGHTALYWYRQSLGQGLEFLIYFQGNSAPDKSGLPSDRFSAERTGGSVSTLTIQRTQQEDSAVYLCASSFLNMIGDGYTFGSGTRLTVV.

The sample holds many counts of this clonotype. CDR3 loop: CASSIGSGNEQFF. CDR3 sequence (DNA): TGTGCCAGCAGCATAGGGTCCGGGAATGAGCAGTTCTTC. V usage is TRBV7-8 and J usage is TRBJ2-1; D remains ambiguous. Trimming removed 5 bases at V and 7 bases at J, with 12 bases between. This CDR3 contains 13 residues. In germline, CDR1 is SGHVS, CDR2 FQNEAQ.

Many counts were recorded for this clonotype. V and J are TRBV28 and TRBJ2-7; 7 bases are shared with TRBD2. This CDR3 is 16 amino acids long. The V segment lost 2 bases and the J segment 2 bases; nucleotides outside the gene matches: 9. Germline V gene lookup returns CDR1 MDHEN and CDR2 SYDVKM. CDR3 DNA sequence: TGTGCCAGCAGTTTAAGTCCAGCGGGAATCACCTACGAGCAGTACTTC. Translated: CASSLSPAGITYEQYF.

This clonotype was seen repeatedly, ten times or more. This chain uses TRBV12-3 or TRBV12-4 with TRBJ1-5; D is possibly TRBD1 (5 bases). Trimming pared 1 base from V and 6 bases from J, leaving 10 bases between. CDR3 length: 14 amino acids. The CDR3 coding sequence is TGTGCCAGCAGTTTAGGCCAGGGTTTTCAGCCCCAGCATTTT. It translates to CASSLGQGFQPQHF.

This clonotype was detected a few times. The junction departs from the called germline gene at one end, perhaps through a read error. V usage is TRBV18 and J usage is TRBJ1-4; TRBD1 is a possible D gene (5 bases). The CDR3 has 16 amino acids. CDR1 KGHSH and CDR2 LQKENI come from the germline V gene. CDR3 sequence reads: CASSQVRSGTNEKPFF. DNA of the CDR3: TGTGCCAGCTCACAAGTAAGATCCGGGACTAATGAAAAACCGTTTTTT. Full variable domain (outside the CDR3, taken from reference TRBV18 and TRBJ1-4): NAGVMQNPRHLVRRRGQEARLRCSPMKGHSHVYWYRQLPEEGLKFMVYLQKENIIDESGMPKERFSAEFPKEGPSILRIQQVVRGDSAAYFCASSQVRSGTNEKPFFGSGTQLSVL.

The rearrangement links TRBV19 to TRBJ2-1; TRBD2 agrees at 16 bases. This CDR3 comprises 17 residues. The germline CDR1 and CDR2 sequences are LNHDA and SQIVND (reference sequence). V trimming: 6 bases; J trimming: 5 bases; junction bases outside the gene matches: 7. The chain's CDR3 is CASSLGLAGGRHNEQFF. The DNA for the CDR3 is TGTGCCAGTAGCTTGGGACTAGCGGGAGGGAGACACAATGAGCAGTTCTTC.

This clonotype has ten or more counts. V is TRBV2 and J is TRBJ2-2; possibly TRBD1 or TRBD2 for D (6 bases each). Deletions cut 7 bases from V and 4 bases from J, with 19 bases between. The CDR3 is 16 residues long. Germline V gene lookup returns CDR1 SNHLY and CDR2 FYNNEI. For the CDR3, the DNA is TGTGCCAGCATTTCGGGGGTTGCCAGGGGCACCGGGGAGCTGTTTTTT. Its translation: CASISGVARGTGELFF. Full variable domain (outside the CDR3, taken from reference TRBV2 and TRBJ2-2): EPEVTQTPSHQVTQMGQEVILRCVPISNHLYFYWYRQILGQKVEFLVSFYNNEISEKSEIFDDQFSVERPDGSNFTLKIRSTKLEDSAMYFCASISGVARGTGELFFGEGSRLTVL.

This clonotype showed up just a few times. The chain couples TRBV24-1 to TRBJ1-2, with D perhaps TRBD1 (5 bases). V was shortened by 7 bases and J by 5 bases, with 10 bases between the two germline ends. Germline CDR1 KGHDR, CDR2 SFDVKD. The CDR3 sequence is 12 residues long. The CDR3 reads CATSAPGYGYTF. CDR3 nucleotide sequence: TGTGCCACCAGCGCCCCAGGGTATGGCTACACCTTC.

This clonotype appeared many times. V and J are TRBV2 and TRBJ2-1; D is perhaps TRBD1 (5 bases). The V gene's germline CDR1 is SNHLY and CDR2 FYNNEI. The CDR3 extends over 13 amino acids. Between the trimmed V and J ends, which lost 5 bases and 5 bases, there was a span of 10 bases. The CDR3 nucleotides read TGTGCCAGCAGTACCGACAGCCACAATGAGCAGTTCTTC. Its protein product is CASSTDSHNEQFF.